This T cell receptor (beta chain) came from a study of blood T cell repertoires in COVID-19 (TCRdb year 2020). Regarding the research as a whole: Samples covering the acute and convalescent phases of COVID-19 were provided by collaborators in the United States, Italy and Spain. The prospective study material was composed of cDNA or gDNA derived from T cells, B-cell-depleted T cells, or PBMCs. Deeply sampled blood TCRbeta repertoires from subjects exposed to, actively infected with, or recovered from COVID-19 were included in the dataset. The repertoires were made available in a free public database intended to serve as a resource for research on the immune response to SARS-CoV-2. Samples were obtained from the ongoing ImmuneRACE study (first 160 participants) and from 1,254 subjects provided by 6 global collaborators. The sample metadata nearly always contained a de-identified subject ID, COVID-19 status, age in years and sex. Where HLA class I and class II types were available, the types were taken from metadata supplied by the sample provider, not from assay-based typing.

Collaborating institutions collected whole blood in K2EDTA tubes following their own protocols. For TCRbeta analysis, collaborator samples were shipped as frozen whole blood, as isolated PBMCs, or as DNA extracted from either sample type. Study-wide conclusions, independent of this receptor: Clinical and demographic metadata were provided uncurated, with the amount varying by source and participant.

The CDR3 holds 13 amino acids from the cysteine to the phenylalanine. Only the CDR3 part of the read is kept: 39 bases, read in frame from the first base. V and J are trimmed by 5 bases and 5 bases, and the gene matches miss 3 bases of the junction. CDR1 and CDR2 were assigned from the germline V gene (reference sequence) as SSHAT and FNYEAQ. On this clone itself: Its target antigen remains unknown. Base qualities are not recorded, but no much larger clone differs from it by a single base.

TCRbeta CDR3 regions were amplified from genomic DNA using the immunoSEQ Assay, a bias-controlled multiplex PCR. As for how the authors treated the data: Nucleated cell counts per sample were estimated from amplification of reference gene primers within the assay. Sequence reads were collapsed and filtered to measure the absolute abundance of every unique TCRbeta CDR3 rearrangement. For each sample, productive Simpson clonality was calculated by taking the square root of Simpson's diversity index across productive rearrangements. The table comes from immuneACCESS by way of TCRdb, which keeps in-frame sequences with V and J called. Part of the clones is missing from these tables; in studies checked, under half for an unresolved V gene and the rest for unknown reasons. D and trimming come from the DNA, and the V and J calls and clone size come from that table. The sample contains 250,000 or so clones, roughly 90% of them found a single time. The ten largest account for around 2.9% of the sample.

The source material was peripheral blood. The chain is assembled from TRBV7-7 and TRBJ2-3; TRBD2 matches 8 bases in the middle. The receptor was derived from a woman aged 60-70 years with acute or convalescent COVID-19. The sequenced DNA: TGTGCCAGCAGCCAAGCGGGGGTAGATACGCAGTATTTT. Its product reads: CASSQAGVDTQYF. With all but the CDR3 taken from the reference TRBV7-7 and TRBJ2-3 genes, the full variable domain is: GAGVSQSPRYKVTKRGQDVTLRCDPISSHATLYWYQQALGQGPEFLTYFNYEAQPDKSGLPSDRFSAERPEGSISTLTIQRTEQRDSAMYRCASSQAGVDTQYFGPGTRLTVL.